This T cell receptor (beta chain) was retrieved from a study of T cell responses to AZD1222 COVID-19 vaccine. Notes on this clone: The antigen is unknown.

V shed 5 bases and J 8 bases; nucleotides not matched to a gene: 6. The CDR3 runs to 13 residues. Germline lookup yields CDR1 SGHDN and CDR2 FVKESK. Findings of the study overall: At baseline, just 6 or 7 AZD1222 recipients tested seropositive. Regions 160-218 and 743-854 dominated among vaccine-associated CD4 TCRs spanning spike. Sampling captured repertoires only after the peak T cell response. It should be noted that donors were predominantly white British and more often female, and clonal diversity was possibly underestimated.

The assay was immunoSEQ multiplex PCR, and TCRdb's table has in-frame clones only and misses some. The sample holds 150,000 or so clones; roughly nine tenths are singletons and the top ten take 15% to 20%. The receptor was isolated from an adult in good health. Sequenced here: peripheral blood, sampled on day 0 of AZD1222 vaccination. J is TRBJ1-2 and V is TRBV14; 9 bases align to TRBD1. The DNA for the CDR3 is TGTGCCAGCAGCAAGGACAGGGGTAAAGGCTACACCTTC. Protein product: CASSKDRGKGYTF. Combining the CDR3 with reference TRBV14 and TRBJ1-2 gives the whole variable domain EAGVTQFPSHSVIEKGQTVTLRCDPISGHDNLYWYRRVMGKEIKFLLHFVKESKQDESGMPNNRFLAERTGGTYSTLKVQPAELEDSGVYFCASSKDRGKGYTFGSGTRLTVV.